Listed below are T cell receptor beta chains from one sample, sequenced in a study of blood T cell repertoires in COVID-19. Sequencing used immunoSEQ multiplex PCR; TCRdb keeps in-frame clones, though not all of them. Of 55,000 to 70,000 clones listed, around 77% were seen once; the top ten hold 3% to 3.5%. Source material: peripheral blood. The receptors originated from a man aged 55 to 69 with acute or convalescent COVID-19. Each CDR3 is given with its conserved first and last residue. Fields, in order: D gene, J gene, clone size, V gene, CDR3 protein, CDR3 DNA. The D gene is left open where the match is weak. A row's size may be missing; if present it is once, few, many or a size class.

- | TRBJ2-7 | once | TRBV7-2 | CASSLGPREHYEQYF | TGTGCCAGCAGCTTAGGTCCCAGGGAACACTACGAGCAGTACTTC
- | TRBJ1-4 | - | TRBV29-1 | CSAGREEKLFF | TGCAGCGCGGGACGCGAGGAAAAACTGTTTTTT
- | TRBJ1-4 | medium-sized | TRBV12-3/TRBV12-4 | CAGRRGEEKLFF | TGTGCCGGAAGGAGAGGAGAAGAAAAACTGTTTTTT
- | TRBJ1-2 | - | TRBV30 | CAWSGYPPGNYGYTF | TGTGCCTGGAGTGGGTATCCCCCCGGTAACTATGGCTACACCTTC
TRBD1 | TRBJ2-7 | - | TRBV7-9 | CASSAKDRGRHEQYF | TGTGCCAGCAGCGCCAAGGACAGGGGGCGGCACGAGCAGTACTTC
- | TRBJ2-5 | - | TRBV11-2 | CASSSIQETQYF | TGTGCCAGCAGCTCAATCCAAGAGACCCAGTACTTC
- | TRBJ2-3 | once | TRBV7-3 | CASSFGSELTDTQYF | TGTGCCAGCAGCTTCGGGTCTGAACTCACAGATACGCAGTATTTT
TRBD1 | TRBJ2-7 | - | TRBV24-1 | CATSDSAGQGAYEQYF | TGTGCCACCAGTGATTCCGCGGGACAGGGTGCCTACGAGCAGTACTTC
TRBD1 | TRBJ1-3 | - | TRBV18 | CASSQIQGARGNTIYF | TGTGCCAGCTCACAAATACAGGGGGCGCGCGGAAACACCATATATTTT
TRBD2 | TRBJ2-1 | - | TRBV5-1 | CASSLASGGFAEQFF | TGCGCCAGCAGCTTGGCAAGCGGGGGGTTCGCCGAGCAGTTCTTC
TRBD1 | TRBJ1-2 | once | TRBV2 | CASSGPGGDYGYTF | TGTGCCAGCAGTGGCCCAGGGGGAGACTATGGCTACACCTTC
TRBD1 | TRBJ1-2 | - | TRBV5-1 | CASSLQTGENGYTF | TGCGCCAGCAGCTTACAAACAGGGGAGAATGGCTACACCTTC
- | TRBJ1-2 | - | TRBV25-1 | CASSVDTSYGYTF | TGTGCCAGCAGTGTGGACACAAGCTATGGCTACACCTTC
- | TRBJ1-2 | - | TRBV12-5 | CASGLSYGYTF | TGTGCTAGTGGTCTTAGCTATGGCTACACCTTC
- | TRBJ1-2 | - | TRBV6-6 | CASTPLTGYGYTF | TGTGCCAGCACCCCTCTGACAGGATATGGCTACACCTTC
TRBD1 | TRBJ2-1 | - | TRBV24-1 | CATSDPAGTDNNEQFF | TGTGCCACCAGTGATCCTGCCGGGACAGACAACAATGAGCAGTTCTTC
TRBD1 | TRBJ1-2 | - | TRBV7-9 | CASSRDRGLEGYTF | TGTGCCAGCAGCCGGGACAGGGGGCTAGAAGGCTACACCTTC
TRBD1 | TRBJ1-1 | - | TRBV27 | CASSTGVRGREEGMAAFF | TGTGCCAGCAGTACCGGGGTAAGGGGGCGCGAAGAAGGGATGGCAGCTTTCTTT
- | TRBJ1-3 | - | TRBV30 | CAWTPGRVGGNTIYF | TGTGCCTGGACGCCGGGGAGGGTTGGAGGAAACACCATATATTTT
- | TRBJ2-1 | few | TRBV7-3 | CASSLDSTYNEQFF | TGTGCCAGCAGCTTGGACAGTACCTACAATGAGCAGTTCTTC
TRBD1 | TRBJ1-2 | - | TRBV4-1 | CASSPRDRGTYGYTF | TGCGCCAGCAGCCCCCGGGACAGGGGCACCTATGGCTACACCTTC
- | TRBJ1-1 | - | TRBV12-3/TRBV12-4 | CASNRGWDTEAFF | TGTGCCAGCAATAGGGGTTGGGACACTGAAGCTTTCTTT
- | TRBJ1-3 | - | TRBV18 | CASSLRTTDGGIYF | TGTGCCAGCTCACTACGGACGACAGACGGGGGCATATATTTT
- | TRBJ1-2 | - | TRBV30 | CAWMQFSSYGYTF | TGTGCCTGGATGCAATTCTCTAGTTATGGCTACACCTTC
TRBD2 | TRBJ2-3 | - | TRBV19 | CASSMRTSGGALGDTQYF | TGTGCCAGTAGTATGCGGACTAGCGGGGGGGCATTAGGAGATACGCAGTATTTT
TRBD1 | TRBJ1-4 | - | TRBV15 | CATSPPGGGEKLFF | TGTGCCACCAGCCCCCCAGGGGGTGGTGAAAAACTGTTTTTT
TRBD1 | TRBJ1-2 | once | TRBV28 | CASSPGGEALLLQYGYTF | TGTGCCAGCAGTCCAGGGGGCGAGGCTCTCCTTCTCCAGTATGGCTACACCTTC
TRBD1 | TRBJ1-2 | once | TRBV7-2 | CASSLTGTGGYTF | TGTGCCAGCAGCTTAACCGGGACAGGGGGCTACACCTTC
TRBD1 | TRBJ2-7 | - | TRBV5-8 | CASSRTGSPGYEQYF | TGTGCCAGCAGCAGGACAGGATCTCCGGGCTACGAGCAGTACTTC